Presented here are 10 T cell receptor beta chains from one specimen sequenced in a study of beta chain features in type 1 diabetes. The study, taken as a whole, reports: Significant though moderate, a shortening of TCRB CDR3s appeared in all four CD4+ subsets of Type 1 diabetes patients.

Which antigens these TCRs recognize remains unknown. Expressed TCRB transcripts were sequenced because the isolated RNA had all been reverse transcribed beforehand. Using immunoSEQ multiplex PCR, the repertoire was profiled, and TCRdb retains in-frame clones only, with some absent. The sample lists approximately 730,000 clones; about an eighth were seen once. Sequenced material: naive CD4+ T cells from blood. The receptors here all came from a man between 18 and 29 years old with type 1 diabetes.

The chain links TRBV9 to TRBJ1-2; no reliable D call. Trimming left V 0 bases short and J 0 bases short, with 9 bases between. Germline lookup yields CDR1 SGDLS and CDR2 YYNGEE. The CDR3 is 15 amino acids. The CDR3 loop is CASSVVSDANYGYTF. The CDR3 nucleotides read TGTGCCAGCAGCGTAGTATCAGATGCTAACTATGGCTACACCTTC.

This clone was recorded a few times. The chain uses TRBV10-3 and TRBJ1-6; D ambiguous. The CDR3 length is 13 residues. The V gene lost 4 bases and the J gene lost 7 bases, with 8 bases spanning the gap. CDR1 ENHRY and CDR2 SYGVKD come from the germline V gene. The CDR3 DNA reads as TGTGCCATCAGTGCGGCGGGGAATTCACCCCTCCACTTT. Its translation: CAISAAGNSPLHF.

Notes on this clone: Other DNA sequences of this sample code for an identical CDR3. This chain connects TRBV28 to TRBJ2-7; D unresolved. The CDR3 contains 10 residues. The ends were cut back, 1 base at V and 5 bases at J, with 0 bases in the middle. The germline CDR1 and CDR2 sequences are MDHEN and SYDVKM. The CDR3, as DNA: TGTGCCAGCAGTTTATACGAGCAGTACTTC. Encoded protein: CASSLYEQYF. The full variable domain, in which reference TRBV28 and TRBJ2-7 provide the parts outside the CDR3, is DVKVTQSSRYLVKRTGEKVFLECVQDMDHENMFWYRQDPGLGLRLIYFSYDVKMKEKGDIPEGYSVSREKKERFSLILESASTNQTSMYLCASSLYEQYFGPGTRLTVT.

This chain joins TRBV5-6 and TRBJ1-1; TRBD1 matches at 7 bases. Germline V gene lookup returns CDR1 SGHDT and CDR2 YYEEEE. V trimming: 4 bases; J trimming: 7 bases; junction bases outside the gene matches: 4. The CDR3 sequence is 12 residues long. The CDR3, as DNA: TGTGCCAGCAGCCGGAACAGGGGTGAAGCTTTCTTT. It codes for CASSRNRGEAFF.

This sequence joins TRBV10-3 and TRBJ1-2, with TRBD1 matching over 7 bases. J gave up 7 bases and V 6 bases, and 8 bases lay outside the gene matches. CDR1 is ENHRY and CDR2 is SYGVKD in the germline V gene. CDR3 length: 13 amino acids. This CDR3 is CAIRQGREGGYTF. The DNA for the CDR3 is TGTGCCATCAGACAGGGGCGGGAGGGTGGCTACACCTTC.

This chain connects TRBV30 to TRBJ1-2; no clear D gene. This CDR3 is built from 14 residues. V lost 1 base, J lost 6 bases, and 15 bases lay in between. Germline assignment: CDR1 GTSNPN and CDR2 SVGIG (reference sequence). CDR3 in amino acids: CAWSGEVGPNGYTF. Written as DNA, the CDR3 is TGTGCCTGGAGTGGAGAAGTAGGGCCCAATGGCTACACCTTC.

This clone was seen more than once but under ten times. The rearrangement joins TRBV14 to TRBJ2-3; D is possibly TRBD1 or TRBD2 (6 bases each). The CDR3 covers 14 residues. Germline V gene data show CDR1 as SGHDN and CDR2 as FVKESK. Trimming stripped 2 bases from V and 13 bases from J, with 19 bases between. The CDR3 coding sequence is TGTGCCAGCAGCCAACCGGCCGAGGGGGGCGCCAAGTATTTT. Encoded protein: CASSQPAEGGAKYF.

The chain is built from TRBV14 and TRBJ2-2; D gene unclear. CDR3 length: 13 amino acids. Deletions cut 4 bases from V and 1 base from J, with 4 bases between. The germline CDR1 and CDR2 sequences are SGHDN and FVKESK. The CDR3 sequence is CASSRQNTGELFF. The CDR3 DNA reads TGTGCCAGCAGCCGTCAGAACACCGGGGAGCTGTTTTTT.

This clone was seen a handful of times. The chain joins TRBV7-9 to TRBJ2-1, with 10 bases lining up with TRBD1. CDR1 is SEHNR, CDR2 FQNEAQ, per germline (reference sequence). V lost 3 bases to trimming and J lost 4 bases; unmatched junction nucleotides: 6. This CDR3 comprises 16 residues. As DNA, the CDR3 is TGTGCCAGCAGCTTTCAGGGACAGGGGATGTACAATGAGCAGTTCTTC. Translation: CASSFQGQGMYNEQFF.

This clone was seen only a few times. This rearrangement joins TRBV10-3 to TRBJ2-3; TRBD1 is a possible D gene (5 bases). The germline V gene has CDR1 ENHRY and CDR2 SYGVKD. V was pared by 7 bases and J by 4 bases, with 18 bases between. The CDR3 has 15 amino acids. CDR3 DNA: TGTGCCATCACAAGGGGCACTTCGGCGGCAGATACGCAGTATTTT. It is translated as CAITRGTSAADTQYF.